Below, one T cell receptor beta chain is given with its context. The entry originates in a study of blood T cell repertoires in COVID-19. Whole-study context: Acute-phase and convalescent COVID-19 samples originated in the United States, Italy and Spain.

Unmatched junction bases numbered 3, after V lost 4 bases and J lost 9 bases. Germline CDR1 reads LGHNA; CDR2 reads YNFKEQ. The CDR3 consists of 12 residues. Profiling relied on immunoSEQ multiplex PCR, and the TCRdb table lists in-frame clones only, not all of them. There are approximately 340,000 clones in the sample; 80% to 95% occur only once, and about 0.86% lies in the top ten. This sequence was found in a middle-aged woman who had been exposed to COVID-19. Sequencing used PBMCs or T cells enriched from blood (not recorded which). The V call is TRBV4-2, the J call TRBJ2-1; 7 bases agree with TRBD2. CDR3 nucleotides: TGTGCCAGCAGCCGAGGGGAGGGTGAGCAGTTCTTC. This gives the protein CASSRGEGEQFF.